This T cell receptor beta chain came from a study of T cells after yellow fever vaccination (dated by TCRdb to between 2019 and 2020). Background for the entire study: Libraries from fractions with low cell numbers were prepared with the SMART-Seq v4 Ultra Low Input RNA kit. To track T-cell clones before and after primary and booster YFV17D yellow fever vaccination, bulk TCR alpha and beta repertoires were sequenced longitudinally. Two healthy male donors made up the cohort, one aged 18 to 29 years and the other aged 30 to 40 years. Bulk PBMC replicates and cell subsets were isolated from blood drawn at multiple timepoints before and after both primary and secondary immunization. General study outcomes and caveats: Because the study included only two donors, the extent to which the findings can be generalized is limited. Most clones expanded after primary vaccination (96% of CD4 and 88% of CD8) were re-detected after the booster, suggesting that broad memory maintenance occurred. The secondary T-cell response was found to be weaker but faster than the primary response, with a peak reached on day 5 rather than on day 15. A small share of clonotypes was detected in both CD4 and CD8 compartments, with the overlap likely arising from convergent recombination. FACS-sorted repertoires could contain abundant contaminating clonotypes from the bulk population, so computational filtering was required.

In the paper's terms, the treatment or condition label means: live attenuated yellow fever vaccine strain. At every blood-draw timepoint, two biological replicates of bulk PBMCs were collected. A standard Ficoll-Paque protocol was used to isolate PBMCs from peripheral blood. RNA was extracted with TriZol from bulk PBMCs, CD4 and CD8 fractions, and dextramer-positive and dextramer-negative fractions. This clonotype was found a few times. Its cognate antigen has yet to be identified. It has no much larger one-base neighbor in the sample; base qualities were not kept. TCR cDNA was synthesized by 5'RACE template switching, through which a universal primer site and unique molecular identifiers were introduced. Priming of cDNA synthesis was performed from both the TCR alpha and TCR beta constant segments. Libraries were amplified in two PCR steps, with sample barcodes and sequencing adapters added in the second step. Sequencing of libraries was done on Illumina HiSeq 2500 (2x100 bp) or NovaSeq (2x150 bp). As for the authors' bioinformatics: MIGEC handled demultiplexing of reads and collapsing into UMI consensus sequences, while MiXCR performed V(D)J alignment. Clonotypes responding to the vaccine were identified with edgeR on replicate PBMC samples, with the criteria of FDR below 0.01 and a log2 fold change above 5 up to day 15. Bulk clonotypes were assigned CD4 or CD8 identity according to which sequenced CD4 or CD8 repertoire held them at higher abundance. TCRdb reworked the public reads: Q25 trimming with fastp, MiXCR clone assembly, productive beta chains retained. Entries are consolidated by CDR3 protein sequence, retaining the most common genes and DNA. In this record, the V and J calls reflect TCRdb's handling and not the investigators' own analysis. Here the sample has hundreds of thousands of distinct CDR3 sequences; roughly 12% occur a single time. 14% to 15% of the sample belongs to the ten largest clones.

V is pared back by 0 bases and J by 0 bases, with 10 bases lying between the germline termini. CDR1 and CDR2 were assigned from the germline V gene as SGHRS and YFSETQ. The CDR3 contains 15 residues, cysteine and phenylalanine counted. The sequence is cut down to CDR3 DNA, 45 bases in frame from base 1. The sequence came from a man aged 25-45 years who received the YFV17D yellow fever vaccine. Sequencing was performed on PBMCs, taken on the day of the yellow fever booster vaccination. Here the chain combines TRBV5-1 and TRBJ2-7; a confident D gene designation cannot be given. The CDR3 region has the sequence CASSLVAKTSYEQYF. The DNA reads as follows: TGCGCCAGCAGCTTGGTAGCTAAGACCTCCTACGAGCAGTACTTC.